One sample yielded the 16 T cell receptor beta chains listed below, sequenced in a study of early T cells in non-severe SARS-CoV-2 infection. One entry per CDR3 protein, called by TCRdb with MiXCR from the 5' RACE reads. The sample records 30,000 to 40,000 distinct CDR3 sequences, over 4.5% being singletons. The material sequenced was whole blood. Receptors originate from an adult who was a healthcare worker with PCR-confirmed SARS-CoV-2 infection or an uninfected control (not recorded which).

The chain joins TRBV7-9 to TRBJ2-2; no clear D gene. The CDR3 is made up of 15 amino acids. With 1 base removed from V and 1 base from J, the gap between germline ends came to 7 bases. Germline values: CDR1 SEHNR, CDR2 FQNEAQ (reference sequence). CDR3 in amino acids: CASSLEGWNTGELFF. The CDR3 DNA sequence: TGTGCCAGCAGCTTAGAGGGATGGAACACCGGGGAGCTGTTTTTT.

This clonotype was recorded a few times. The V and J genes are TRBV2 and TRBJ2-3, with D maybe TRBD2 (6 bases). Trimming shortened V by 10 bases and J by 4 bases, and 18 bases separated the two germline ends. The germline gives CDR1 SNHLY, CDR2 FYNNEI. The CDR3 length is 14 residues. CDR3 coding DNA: TGTGCCACCGGCGGGGCCACAGTCCCAGATACGCAGTATTTT. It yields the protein CATGGATVPDTQYF.

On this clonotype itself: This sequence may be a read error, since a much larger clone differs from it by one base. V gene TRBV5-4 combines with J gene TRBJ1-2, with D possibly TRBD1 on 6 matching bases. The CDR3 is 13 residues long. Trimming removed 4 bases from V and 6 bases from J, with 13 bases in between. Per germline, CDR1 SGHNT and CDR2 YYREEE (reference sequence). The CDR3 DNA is TGTGCCAGCAGCCCAGACAGGAAGCATGGCTACACCTTC. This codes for CASSPDRKHGYTF.

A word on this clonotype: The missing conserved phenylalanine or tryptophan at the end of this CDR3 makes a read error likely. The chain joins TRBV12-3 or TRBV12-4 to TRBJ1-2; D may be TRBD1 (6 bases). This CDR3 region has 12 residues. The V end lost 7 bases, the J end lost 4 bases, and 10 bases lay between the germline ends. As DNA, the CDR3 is TGTGCCAGCATGGACAGACCCTATGGCTACACCTCC. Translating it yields CASMDRPYGYTS.

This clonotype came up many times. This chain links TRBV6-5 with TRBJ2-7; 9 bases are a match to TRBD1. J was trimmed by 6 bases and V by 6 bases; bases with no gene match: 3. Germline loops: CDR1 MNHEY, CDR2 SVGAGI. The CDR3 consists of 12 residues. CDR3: CASSRTGAEQYF. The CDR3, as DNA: TGTGCCAGCAGCCGGACAGGGGCCGAGCAGTACTTC.

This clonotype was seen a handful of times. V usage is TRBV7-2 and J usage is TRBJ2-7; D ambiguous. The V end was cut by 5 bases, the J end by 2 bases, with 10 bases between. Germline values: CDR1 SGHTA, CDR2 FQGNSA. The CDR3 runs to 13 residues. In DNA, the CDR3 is TGTGCCAGCAGCCCCTCGCCGGCCTACGAGCAGTACTTC. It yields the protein CASSPSPAYEQYF.

The CDR3 DNA is TGTGCCAGCAGCTTCTGGACGGGGGGCGGAACCTTTAGGAATGAGCAGTTCTTC. The encoded protein is CASSFWTGGGTFRNEQFF. This sequence joins TRBV5-4 and TRBJ2-1, with a possible D match to TRBD2 (7 bases). The germline V and J ends were trimmed by 2 bases and 7 bases, with 25 bases remaining between them. Per germline, CDR1 SGHNT and CDR2 YYREEE (reference sequence). CDR3 length equals 18 residues.

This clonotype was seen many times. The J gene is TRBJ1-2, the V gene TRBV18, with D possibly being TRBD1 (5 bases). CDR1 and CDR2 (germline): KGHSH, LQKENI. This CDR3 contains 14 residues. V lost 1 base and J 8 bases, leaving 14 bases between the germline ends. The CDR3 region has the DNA TGTGCCAGCTCACCACTGGGACTGGCTGGAGGCTACACCTTC. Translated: CASSPLGLAGGYTF.

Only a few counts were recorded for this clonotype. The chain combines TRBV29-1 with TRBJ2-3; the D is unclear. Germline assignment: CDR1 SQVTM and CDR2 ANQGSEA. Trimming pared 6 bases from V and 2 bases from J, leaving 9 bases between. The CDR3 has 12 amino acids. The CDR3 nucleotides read TGCAGCGTCAGAGACATCACAGATACGCAGTATTTT. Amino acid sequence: CSVRDITDTQYF.

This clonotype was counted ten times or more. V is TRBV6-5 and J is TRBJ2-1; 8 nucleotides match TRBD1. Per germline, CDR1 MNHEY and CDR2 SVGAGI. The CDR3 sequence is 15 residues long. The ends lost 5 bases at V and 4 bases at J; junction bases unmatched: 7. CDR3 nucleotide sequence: TGTGCCAGCAGTCCAACAGGGGGTTGGTACAATGAGCAGTTCTTC. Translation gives CASSPTGGWYNEQFF.

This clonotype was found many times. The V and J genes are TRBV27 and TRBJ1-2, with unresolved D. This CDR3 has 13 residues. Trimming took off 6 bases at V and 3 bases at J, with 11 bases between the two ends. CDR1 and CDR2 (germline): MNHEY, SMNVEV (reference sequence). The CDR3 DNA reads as TGTGCCAGCAGAAAGGGCGACTACTATGGCTACACCTTC. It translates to CASRKGDYYGYTF.

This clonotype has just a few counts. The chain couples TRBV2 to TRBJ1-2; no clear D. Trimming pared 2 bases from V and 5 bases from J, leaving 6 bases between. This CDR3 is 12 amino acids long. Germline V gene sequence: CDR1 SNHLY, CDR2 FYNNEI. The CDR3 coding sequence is TGTGCCAGCAGTGAATCCGCTTATGGCTACACCTTC. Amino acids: CASSESAYGYTF. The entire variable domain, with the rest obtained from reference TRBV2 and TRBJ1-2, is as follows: EPEVTQTPSHQVTQMGQEVILRCVPISNHLYFYWYRQILGQKVEFLVSFYNNEISEKSEIFDDQFSVERPDGSNFTLKIRSTKLEDSAMYFCASSESAYGYTFGSGTRLTVV.

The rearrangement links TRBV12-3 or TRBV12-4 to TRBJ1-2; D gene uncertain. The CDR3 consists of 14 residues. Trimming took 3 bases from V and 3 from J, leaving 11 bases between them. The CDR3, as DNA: TGTGCCAGCAGTTTTGCCGAACGGGACTATGGCTACACCTTC. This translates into CASSFAERDYGYTF.

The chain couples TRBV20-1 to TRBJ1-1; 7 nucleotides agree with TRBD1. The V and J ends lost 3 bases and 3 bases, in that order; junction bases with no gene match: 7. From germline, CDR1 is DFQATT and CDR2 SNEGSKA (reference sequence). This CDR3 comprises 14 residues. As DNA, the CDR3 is TGCAGTGCTAGTATTGGGGACAGCTACACTGAAGCTTTCTTT. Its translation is CSASIGDSYTEAFF.

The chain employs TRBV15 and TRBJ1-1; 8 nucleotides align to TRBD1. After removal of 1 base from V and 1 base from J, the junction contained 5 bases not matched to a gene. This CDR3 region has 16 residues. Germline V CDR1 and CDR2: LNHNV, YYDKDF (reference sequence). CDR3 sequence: CATSRVVGTGNTEAFF. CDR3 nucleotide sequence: TGTGCCACCAGCAGAGTTGTCGGGACAGGGAACACTGAAGCTTTCTTT.

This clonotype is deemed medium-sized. The CDR3, as DNA: TGTGCCAGCAGCCCAGGGACAGTAAACTACGAGCAGTACTTC. Protein product: CASSPGTVNYEQYF. The chain links TRBV7-2 to TRBJ2-7; 7 bases agree with TRBD1. J was trimmed by 3 bases and V by 5 bases; bases with no gene match: 7. The CDR3 runs 14 residues. Germline-derived CDR1 and CDR2 are SGHTA and FQGNSA.